Listed below are T cell receptor beta chains from one sample, sequenced in a study of T-cell reconstitution after alpha-beta-depleted transplantation in children. Using its own MiXCR run on the PCR reads, TCRdb lists one record per CDR3 protein. The sample includes hundreds of thousands of distinct CDR3 sequences, around a sixth seen only once; the top ten take 1.1%. Sequencing used PBMCs from the stem cell graft donor, obtained from the stem cell graft. The receptors here all came from a human donor who donated a stem cell graft to a child with acute myeloid leukemia. The CDR3 runs from the conserved cysteine through the conserved F or W. D genes are given only for firm matches. Clone size, where shown, is once, few, many, or a class for clones that have expanded.

>TRBV10-3|TRBJ2-1|.|.
CAIRGENEQFF
TGTGCCATCAGGGGGGAGAATGAGCAGTTCTTC
>TRBV7-9|TRBJ2-5|.|TRBD2
CASSTLAGKETQYF
TGTGCCAGCAGCACCCTAGCGGGGAAGGAGACCCAGTACTTC
>TRBV7-2|TRBJ1-1|few|TRBD1
CASSRRTGGRVNTEAFF
TGTGCCAGCAGCCGGAGGACAGGGGGGAGGGTGAACACTGAAGCTTTCTTT
>TRBV5-5|TRBJ1-2|.|.
CASSLVWEEGYGYTF
TGTGCCAGCAGCTTGGTCTGGGAGGAGGGCTATGGCTACACCTTC
>TRBV5-1|TRBJ1-3|.|.
CASRPMTLRDTGNTIYF
TGCGCCAGCAGACCGATGACCTTGCGGGACACTGGAAACACCATATATTTT
>TRBV15|TRBJ2-7|many|TRBD2
CATSVKRGAYEQYF
TGTGCCACCAGCGTGAAGCGGGGGGCCTACGAGCAGTACTTC
>TRBV5-1|TRBJ1-5|few|.
CASSPSQAGQPQHF
TGCGCCAGCAGCCCATCACAGGCGGGTCAGCCCCAGCATTTT
>TRBV24-1|TRBJ2-1|.|.
CATSEGLGPGFF
TGTGCCACCAGTGAAGGGCTTGGCCCAGGATTCTTC
>TRBV5-1|TRBJ1-3|few|.
CASSLDGGPFPSGNTIYF
TGCGCCAGCAGCTTGGATGGGGGGCCCTTCCCCTCTGGAAACACCATATATTTT
>TRBV14|TRBJ2-3|.|.
CASSHSPRSTQYF
TGTGCCAGCAGCCATTCGCCCAGATCTACGCAGTATTTT
>TRBV29-1|TRBJ2-7|many|.
CSVEQTGSYEQYF
TGCAGCGTGGAACAAACAGGATCCTACGAGCAGTACTTC
>TRBV20-1|TRBJ1-1|many|TRBD1
CSAPRQGMSTEAFF
TGCAGTGCTCCTCGACAGGGGATGAGCACTGAAGCTTTCTTT
>TRBV9|TRBJ1-4|few|.
CASSVADGLYEKLFF
TGTGCCAGCAGCGTAGCGGATGGCCTCTATGAAAAACTGTTTTTT
>TRBV7-3|TRBJ2-3|many|.
CASSFGETDTQYF
TGTGCCAGCAGCTTTGGGGAAACAGATACGCAGTATTTT
>TRBV10-2|TRBJ2-5|.|.
CASSQRGQENRETQYF
TGCGCCAGCAGTCAACGAGGGCAGGAGAATCGGGAGACCCAGTACTTC
>TRBV20-1|TRBJ1-5|few|TRBD1
CCARDPEGAGQPQHF
TGCTGTGCTAGAGATCCGGAGGGGGCAGGGCAGCCCCAGCATTTT
>TRBV7-2|TRBJ1-1|many|TRBD1
CASSSTGLTGSEAFF
TGTGCCAGCAGCTCGACAGGGTTAACTGGATCTGAAGCTTTCTTT
>TRBV4-2|TRBJ1-2|many|.
CASSQEVLGGYTF
TGTGCCAGCAGCCAAGAGGTGTTGGGAGGCTACACCTTC
>TRBV10-3|TRBJ2-3|few|.
CAISEGGGYTDTQYF
TGTGCCATCAGTGAGGGCGGGGGCTACACAGATACGCAGTATTTT
>TRBV12-3/TRBV12-4|TRBJ1-5|few|.
CASSLRGSRDQPQHF
TGTGCCAGCAGTTTAAGGGGCAGTCGGGATCAGCCCCAGCATTTT
>TRBV11-1|TRBJ2-1|once|TRBD2
CASSLGLAGGPEGSYNEQFF
TGTGCCAGCAGCTTAGGGCTAGCGGGGGGCCCCGAGGGCTCCTACAATGAGCAGTTCTTC
>TRBV29-1|TRBJ1-1|many|TRBD1
CSPGTGLSEAFF
TGCAGCCCCGGGACAGGGCTGTCTGAAGCTTTCTTT
>TRBV6-5|TRBJ1-1|many|.
CASSSPKTGMNTEAFF
TGTGCCAGCAGTTCCCCAAAGACAGGCATGAACACTGAAGCTTTCTTT
>TRBV7-6|TRBJ2-3|many|.
CAISFGGGTDTQYF
TGTGCCATCAGCTTTGGTGGAGGCACAGATACGCAGTATTTT
>TRBV12-3/TRBV12-4|TRBJ2-3|many|TRBD2
CATGLAGTDTQYF
TGTGCCACCGGACTAGCGGGCACAGATACGCAGTATTTT
>TRBV5-5|TRBJ2-2|.|.
CASSLGVGSGTGELFF
TGTGCCAGCAGCTTGGGAGTGGGGTCAGGGACCGGGGAGCTGTTTTTT
>TRBV2|TRBJ1-1|.|.
CASSEKREPEAFF
TGTGCCAGCAGTGAAAAGAGGGAGCCTGAAGCTTTCTTT
>TRBV6-6|TRBJ1-5|many|.
CASSYDTPTAQHF
TGTGCCAGCAGTTACGATACCCCTACGGCCCAGCATTTT
>TRBV7-2|TRBJ1-5|many|.
CASSGDIGRNQPQHF
TGTGCCAGCAGCGGAGACATTGGGCGCAATCAGCCCCAGCATTTT
>TRBV7-2|TRBJ2-3|many|.
CASSLNPGSTDTQYF
TGTGCCAGCAGCCTCAACCCAGGTAGCACAGATACGCAGTATTTT
>TRBV7-9|TRBJ2-5|.|TRBD2
CASASSGQETQYF
TGTGCCAGCGCGTCTAGCGGGCAAGAGACCCAGTACTTC
>TRBV18|TRBJ2-4|.|TRBD1
CASSKGGTKNIQYF
TGTGCCAGCTCCAAAGGGGGCACCAAAAACATTCAGTACTTC
>TRBV20-1|TRBJ1-4|many|.
CSANDSPSVKLFF
TGCAGTGCGAATGACAGTCCATCTGTAAAACTGTTTTTT
>TRBV6-1|TRBJ2-4|.|TRBD2
CASSASSGGAKNIQYF
TGTGCCAGCAGTGCCTCTAGCGGGGGAGCCAAAAACATTCAGTACTTC
>TRBV7-9|TRBJ2-2|.|.
CASSPYNTGELFF
TGTGCCAGCAGCCCTTATAACACCGGGGAGCTGTTTTTT
>TRBV12-3/TRBV12-4|TRBJ2-3|.|.
CASSFTVDTQYF
TGTGCCAGCAGTTTTACGGTGGATACGCAGTATTTT
>TRBV7-2|TRBJ2-5|.|.
CASSLAGDSTQYF
TGTGCCAGCAGCTTAGCGGGGGACTCCACCCAGTACTTC
>TRBV7-7|TRBJ2-5|.|.
CASSPGGGAVQETQYF
TGTGCCAGCTCCCCAGGAGGGGGGGCCGTACAAGAGACCCAGTACTTC
>TRBV15|TRBJ1-2|few|.
CATSRDGGEDGYTF
TGTGCCACCAGCAGAGATGGGGGGGAGGATGGCTACACCTTC
>TRBV28|TRBJ2-4|.|TRBD1
CASSFDREAIQYF
TGTGCCAGCAGTTTTGACAGGGAAGCCATTCAGTACTTC
>TRBV6-5|TRBJ2-1|many|.
CASSYRHNNEQFF
TGTGCCAGCAGTTACCGGCACAACAATGAGCAGTTCTTC
>TRBV20-1|TRBJ2-5|many|.
CSAGREETQYF
TGCAGTGCCGGCAGGGAAGAGACCCAGTACTTC
>TRBV28|TRBJ2-1|few|.
CASSLPDPASSNEQFF
TGTGCCAGCAGTCTCCCTGACCCAGCCTCCTCCAATGAGCAGTTCTTC
>TRBV9|TRBJ2-5|few|.
CASSVGGAGEKTQYF
TGTGCCAGCAGCGTAGGAGGAGCGGGCGAGAAGACCCAGTACTTC
>TRBV5-1|TRBJ2-1|many|.
CASSGANEQFF
TGCGCCAGCAGCGGCGCCAATGAGCAGTTCTTC
>TRBV12-3/TRBV12-4|TRBJ2-5|.|.
CASLDQGQQQETQYF
TGTGCCAGCCTCGACCAGGGGCAGCAACAAGAGACCCAGTACTTC
>TRBV11-3|TRBJ2-5|few|.
CASTGDKGQTQYF
TGTGCCAGCACTGGGGACAAAGGACAGACCCAGTACTTC
>TRBV29-1|TRBJ2-3|many|TRBD1
CSVEDPQPGQSTDTQYF
TGCAGCGTTGAAGATCCCCAACCGGGACAGAGCACAGATACGCAGTATTTT
>TRBV20-1|TRBJ1-4|many|.
CSASPTGRKLFF
TGCAGTGCTAGCCCGACTGGGAGAAAACTGTTTTTT
>TRBV20-1|TRBJ2-5|.|.
CSAPNFPGETQYF
TGCAGTGCGCCGAACTTTCCGGGAGAGACCCAGTACTTC
>TRBV11-3|TRBJ2-5|.|.
CASSFRGETAQYF
TGTGCCAGCAGCTTTAGGGGAGAAACAGCCCAGTACTTC